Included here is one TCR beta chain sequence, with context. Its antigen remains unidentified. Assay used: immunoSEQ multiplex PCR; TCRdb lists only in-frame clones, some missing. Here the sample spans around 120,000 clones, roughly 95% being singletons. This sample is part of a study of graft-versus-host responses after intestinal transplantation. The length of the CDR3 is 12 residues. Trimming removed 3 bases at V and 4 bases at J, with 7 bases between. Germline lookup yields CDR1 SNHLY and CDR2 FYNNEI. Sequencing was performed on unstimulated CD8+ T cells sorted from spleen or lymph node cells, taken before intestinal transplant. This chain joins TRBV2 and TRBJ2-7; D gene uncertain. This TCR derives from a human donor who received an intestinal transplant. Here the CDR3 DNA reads TGTGCCAGCAGTGACGGCGAGTACGAGCAGTACTTC. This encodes CASSDGEYEQYF.